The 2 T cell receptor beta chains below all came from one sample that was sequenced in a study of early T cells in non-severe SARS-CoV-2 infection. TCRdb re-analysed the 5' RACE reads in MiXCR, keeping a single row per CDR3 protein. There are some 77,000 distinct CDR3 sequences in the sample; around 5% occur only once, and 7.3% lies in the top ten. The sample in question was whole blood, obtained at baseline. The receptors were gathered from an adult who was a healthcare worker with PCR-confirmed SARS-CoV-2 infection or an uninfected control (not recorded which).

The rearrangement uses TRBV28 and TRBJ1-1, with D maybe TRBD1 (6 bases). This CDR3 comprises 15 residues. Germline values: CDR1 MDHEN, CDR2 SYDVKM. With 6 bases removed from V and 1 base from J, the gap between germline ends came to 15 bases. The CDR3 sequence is CASSLPGGQNTEAFF. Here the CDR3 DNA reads TGTGCCAGCAGCCTGCCGGGGGGACAGAACACTGAAGCTTTCTTT.

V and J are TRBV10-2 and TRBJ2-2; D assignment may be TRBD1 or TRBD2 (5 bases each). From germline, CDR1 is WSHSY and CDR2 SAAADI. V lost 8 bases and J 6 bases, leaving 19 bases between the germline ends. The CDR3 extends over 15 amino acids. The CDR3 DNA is TGCGCCAGCGGACCTTCTGTAGGGACGTCCGGGGAGCTGTTTTTT. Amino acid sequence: CASGPSVGTSGELFF.